This TCR beta chain was recorded in a study of blood T cell repertoires in COVID-19. At the level of the study: PBMCs, B-cell-depleted T cells, or T cells were the source of the cDNA or gDNA that made up the material.

The V and J ends lost 0 bases and 6 bases, in that order; junction bases with no gene match: 9. CDR1 and CDR2 (germline): SEHNR, FQNEAQ (reference sequence). CDR3 length equals 17 residues. Some clones are missing from TCRdb's copy, which holds only in-frame ones; the method was immunoSEQ multiplex PCR. In the table there are about 190,000 clones, roughly 82% of which are singletons. The gene calls are TRBV7-9 and TRBJ2-2; 8 bases map to TRBD2. Sequences were obtained from PBMCs or T cells enriched from blood (not recorded which). The sequence came from a man between 40 and 49 years old with acute COVID-19. The CDR3 DNA sequence: TGTGCCAGCAGCTTAGCGCCCACTAGCGGAACCTCCGGGGAGCTGTTTTTT. It translates to CASSLAPTSGTSGELFF.